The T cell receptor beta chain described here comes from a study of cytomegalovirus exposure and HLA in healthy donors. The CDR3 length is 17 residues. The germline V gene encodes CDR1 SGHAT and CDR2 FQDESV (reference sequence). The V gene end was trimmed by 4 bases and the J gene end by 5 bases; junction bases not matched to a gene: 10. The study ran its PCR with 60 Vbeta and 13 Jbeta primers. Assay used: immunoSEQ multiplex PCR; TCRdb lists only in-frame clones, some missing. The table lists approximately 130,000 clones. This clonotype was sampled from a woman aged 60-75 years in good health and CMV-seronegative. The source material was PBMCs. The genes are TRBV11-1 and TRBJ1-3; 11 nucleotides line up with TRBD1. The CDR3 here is CASSSVGQGAERNTIYF. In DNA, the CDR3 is TGTGCCAGCAGCTCCGTTGGACAGGGGGCAGAAAGAAACACCATATATTTT. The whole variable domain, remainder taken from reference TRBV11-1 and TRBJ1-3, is EAEVAQSPRYKITEKSQAVAFWCDPISGHATLYWYRQILGQGPELLVQFQDESVVDDSQLPKDRFSAERLKGVDSTLKIQPAELGDSAMYLCASSSVGQGAERNTIYFGEGSWLTVV.